The sequence of this T cell receptor beta chain was determined in a study of CD8 T cells in ankylosing spondylitis. Study results and limitations: As reported, disease-linked clones showed significant enrichment in matched ankylosing spondylitis synovial fluid. Certain motif variants had earlier appeared in reactive arthritis synovial fluid and blood. A TCR beta motif of roughly 8 highly homologous variants seemed to mark ankylosing spondylitis blood.

Details on this clonotype: Antigen unknown.

The CDR3 runs to 16 residues. Per germline, CDR1 SGHAT and CDR2 FQNNGV. The trim removed 5 bases at V and 1 base at J, leaving 9 bases unmatched. Making use of molecular barcodes, quantitative 5'-RACE generated TCR beta libraries. TCRdb called the 5' RACE reads again in MiXCR, with one record for every CDR3 protein. The data hold around 340,000 distinct CDR3 sequences, with more than 20% observed a single time. The sequenced sample was blood, either unsorted or a sorted T cell fraction (not recorded which). The chain employs TRBV11-2 and TRBJ2-5; 8 nucleotides match TRBD2. This TCR was sampled from a male donor with ankylosing spondylitis or in good health (not recorded which). The CDR3 loop reads CASSPTPGGPQETQYF. Here the CDR3 DNA reads TGTGCCAGCAGCCCTACTCCGGGGGGGCCCCAAGAGACCCAGTACTTC.